A single sample gave rise to the 17 T cell receptor beta chains below, sequenced in a study of read filtering for tumor transcriptome and immune sequencing (dated by TCRdb to 2018 to 2020). Instrument on record: Illumina HiSeq 4000. The Immunoverse kit was used to build TCR libraries from 400 ng RNA, with molecular barcoded adaptors covering alpha/delta and beta/gamma chains. Using fastp at Q25 and MiXCR, TCRdb reprocessed the public reads and kept productive beta chains. Rows with one shared CDR3 protein collapse into an entry with the most common genes and DNA. The sample table lists approximately 140,000 distinct CDR3 sequences, roughly 13% of them with a count of one. 8% to 9% of the sample is held by the ten biggest clonotypes. Source material: a population of CD138-negative cells sorted from bone marrow. The intended sense of this specimen's cell subset or site label: bone marrow mononuclear cells depleted of CD138+ plasma/myeloma cells by negative magnetic selection. All receptors come from a donor aged 40 or over with multiple myeloma.

This clonotype was found many times. The chain employs TRBV5-1 and TRBJ2-7; 15 positions match TRBD2. The CDR3 has 16 amino acids. Germline loops: CDR1 SGHRS, CDR2 YFSETQ. J was trimmed by 4 bases and V by 0 bases; bases with no gene match: 2. In nucleotides, the CDR3 is TGCGCCAGCAGCTTGGCCGGACTAGCGGGAGGGTACGAGCAGTACTTC. Translated, it gives CASSLAGLAGGYEQYF.

On this clonotype itself: A much larger clone is a single base away; this may be a read error. This chain joins TRBV4-1 and TRBJ1-5; D is undetermined. This CDR3 spans 15 amino acids. Looked up from germline, CDR1 is MGHRA and CDR2 is YSYEKL. As DNA, the CDR3 is TGCGCCAGCAGTCTTGACTGGAGGAGCAATCAGACCCAGCATTTT. It translates to CASSLDWRSNQTQHF.

This clonotype was recorded many times. The rearrangement uses TRBV7-3 and TRBJ2-1; D uncertain. Trimming removed 3 bases from V and 0 bases from J, with 9 bases in between. The CDR3 sequence is 15 residues long. The germline V gene encodes CDR1 SGHTA and CDR2 FQGTGA. This chain's CDR3 is CASSLLGSSYNEQFF. The CDR3 region has the DNA TGTGCCAGCAGCTTGCTAGGAAGCTCCTACAATGAGCAGTTCTTC.

This clonotype was seen ten or more times. The chain is built from TRBV29-1 and TRBJ2-5; D is possibly TRBD1 (5 bases). The germline V gene encodes CDR1 SQVTM and CDR2 ANQGSEA. V lost 4 bases, J lost 5 bases, and 11 bases lay in between. The length of the CDR3 is 12 residues. The CDR3 nucleotides read TGCAGCGTTGGATCAGGGTCGGAGACCCAGTACTTC. This sequence encodes CSVGSGSETQYF.

The sample holds many counts of this clonotype. The gene calls are TRBV4-3 and TRBJ2-7, with TRBD1 matching over 8 bases. V was clipped by 3 bases and J by 2 bases; unmatched bases: 6. The CDR3 has 15 residues. CDR1 and CDR2 (germline): LGHNA, YSLEER. The CDR3 region is CASSQGQAGTYEQYF. CDR3 DNA sequence: TGCGCCAGCAGCCAGGGACAGGCCGGAACCTACGAGCAGTACTTC.

This clonotype was picked up many times. This sequence joins TRBV6-5 and TRBJ2-2; TRBD1 is a possible D gene (6 bases). V dropped 7 bases and J dropped 0 bases, with 12 bases sitting between them. The CDR3 has 15 amino acids. Germline V lookup: CDR1 MNHEY, CDR2 SVGAGI. Here the CDR3 DNA reads TGTGCCAGCACCAGGGGCGCTACGAACACCGGGGAGCTGTTTTTT. Protein: CASTRGATNTGELFF.

This chain uses TRBV4-3 with TRBJ2-1, with 9 bases that match TRBD2. Germline CDR1 is LGHNA and CDR2 is YSLEER. The trim removed 1 base at V and 4 bases at J, leaving 2 bases unmatched. This CDR3 has 15 residues. CDR3 nucleotides: TGCGCCAGCAGCCAAGGCGGGGGGGGTTACAATGAGCAGTTCTTC. Its protein is CASSQGGGGYNEQFF.

Comments on this clonotype: This likely stems from a read error, as it lies one base from a far larger clone. The chain joins TRBV7-7 to TRBJ1-4, with 8 nucleotides matching TRBD2. The end of the DNA aligns better with TRBJ2-3, so the J call may be wrong. CDR1 is SSHAT and CDR2 is FNYEAQ in the germline V gene (reference sequence). This CDR3 is built from 14 residues. CDR3 sequence reads: CASSPTGGADMQYF. CDR3 nucleotide sequence: TGTGCCAGCAGCCCCACCGGGGGGGCAGATATGCAGTATTTT.

The CDR3 nucleotides are TGTGCCAGCAGCTTGGACAGGGGCGGTGCCGGCTACACCTTC. As protein: CASSLDRGGAGYTF. This rearrangement joins TRBV28 to TRBJ1-2, with 9 nucleotides matching TRBD1. This CDR3 contains 14 residues. The junction had 10 bases not matched to a gene; V was cut back by 6 bases and J by 8 bases. Germline V lookup: CDR1 MDHEN, CDR2 SYDVKM.

This clonotype was detected ten times or more. The genes are TRBV7-2 and TRBJ2-3; a possible D gene is TRBD1 (6 bases). Germline values: CDR1 SGHTA, CDR2 FQGNSA. CDR3 length: 15 amino acids. Trimming stripped 0 bases from V and 4 bases from J, with 11 bases between. The CDR3 spells CASSLAGTQADTQYF. In DNA form, the CDR3 reads TGTGCCAGCAGCTTAGCTGGGACACAGGCAGATACGCAGTATTTT.

This clonotype was seen ten or more times. V usage is TRBV19 and J usage is TRBJ2-3; 8 bases are a match to TRBD1. The V gene end was trimmed by 8 bases and the J gene end by 6 bases; junction bases not matched to a gene: 7. Per germline, CDR1 LNHDA and CDR2 SQIVND (reference sequence). The CDR3 spans 13 residues. CDR3 sequence reads: CASGHRGTDTQYF. The CDR3 DNA reads TGTGCCAGTGGACACAGGGGGACTGATACGCAGTATTTT.

The V call is TRBV15, the J call TRBJ2-1, with 7 bases matching TRBD1. With 1 base clipped from V and 6 bases from J, the junction kept 6 bases outside the gene matches. The CDR3 runs 15 residues. Germline values: CDR1 LNHNV, CDR2 YYDKDF (reference sequence). The CDR3 DNA sequence: TGTGCCACCAGCAGAGGAAGGGGGCAGATCAATGAGCAGTTCTTC. Its protein product is CATSRGRGQINEQFF.

The table lists this clonotype with many counts. CDR3 loop: CASSFVAGETQYF. CDR3 DNA sequence: TGTGCCAGCAGTTTTGTTGCCGGGGAGACCCAGTACTTC. The chain links TRBV27 to TRBJ2-5; no firm D call. The germline gives CDR1 MNHEY, CDR2 SMNVEV (reference sequence). V was pared by 3 bases and J by 5 bases, with 10 bases between. CDR3 length: 13 residues.

As for this clonotype: A much larger clonotype is one base distant, so this may be a read error. This chain connects TRBV20-1 to TRBJ2-3; 15 bases match TRBD2. This CDR3 spans 17 amino acids. The germline V gene encodes CDR1 DFQATT and CDR2 SNEGSKA (reference sequence). CDR3 region: CSARVPGLAGGSDAQYF. CDR3 DNA sequence: TGCAGTGCTAGAGTCCCTGGACTAGCGGGAGGGTCAGATGCGCAGTATTTT.

This clonotype was detected ten times or more. V usage is TRBV30 and J usage is TRBJ2-3, with D perhaps matching TRBD2 (6 bases). The CDR3 has 12 residues. Trimming took off 6 bases at V and 6 bases at J, with 13 bases between the two ends. Per the germline V gene, CDR1 is GTSNPN and CDR2 is SVGIG (reference sequence). CDR3 amino acids: CACSRGWDTQYF. Written as DNA, the CDR3 is TGTGCCTGCTCCCGGGGGTGGGATACGCAGTATTTT.

The table lists this clonotype with a few counts. This chain joins TRBV7-2 and TRBJ2-5; 13 bases fit TRBD2. V shed 5 bases and J 1 base; nucleotides not matched to a gene: 7. Germline CDR1 is SGHTA and CDR2 is FQGNSA. The CDR3 totals 17 residues. CDR3 loop: CASSVTRLAGGQETQYF. In DNA form, the CDR3 reads TGTGCCAGCAGCGTGACGAGACTAGCGGGGGGCCAAGAGACCCAGTACTTC. Using reference TRBV7-2 and TRBJ2-5 for the parts outside the CDR3, the full variable domain is GAGVSQSPSNKVTEKGKDVELRCDPISGHTALYWYRQSLGQGLEFLIYFQGNSAPDKSGLPSDRFSAERTGGSVSTLTIQRTQQEDSAVYLCASSVTRLAGGQETQYFGPGTRLLVL.

This clonotype was picked up many times. The chain is built from TRBV18 and TRBJ1-1, with a weak D call TRBD1 (6 bases). CDR1 and CDR2 from the germline V gene are KGHSH and LQKENI. The CDR3 loop spans 15 amino acids. V lost 2 bases and J lost 4, with 14 bases in between. Written as DNA, the CDR3 is TGTGCCAGCTCACCAGTCGCACAGGGTAGCACTGAAGCTTTCTTT. It specifies CASSPVAQGSTEAFF.